Sequencing of this T cell receptor beta chain was carried out in a study of cytomegalovirus exposure and HLA in healthy donors. Study-level findings and limits: Approximately 18,000 TCR beta sequences were associated with HLA alleles at 0.05 false discovery rate in a later analysis. Later analysis associated a missense DCLRE1C variant with TCR beta V- and J-gene trimming.

13 Jbeta primers and 60 Vbeta primers were used for the PCR. Generated by immunoSEQ multiplex PCR, the TCRdb table keeps only in-frame clones and is missing some. Among about 140,000 clones listed, 70% to 90% were seen once. This CDR3 is built from 21 residues. V shed 2 bases and J shed 0 bases, with 26 bases lying between them. Per the germline V gene, CDR1 is SGHVS and CDR2 is FQNEAQ. The study sampled nominally healthy donors, though unrecorded immune exposures were likely. Turning to this clone: The antigen is not known.

The chain carries TRBV7-8 and TRBJ1-5; no clear D. This TCR derives from a man aged 50-60 years in good health and CMV-seronegative. The sample taken for sequencing was PBMCs. The chain's CDR3 is CASSLYLDIKSNRYSNQPQHF. The CDR3, as DNA: TGTGCCAGCAGCTTATATCTCGACATAAAGAGCAACCGTTATAGCAATCAGCCCCAGCATTTT.